A selection of T cell receptor beta chains follows, all from one sample in a study of blood T cell repertoires in COVID-19. Generated by immunoSEQ multiplex PCR, the TCRdb table keeps only in-frame clones and is missing some. The table includes 95,000 to 150,000 clones, over 60% detected once. Source material: peripheral blood. These receptors were taken from a human donor in a cohort sampled during active COVID-19. The CDR3 runs from the conserved cysteine through the conserved F or W. The order of the fields is V gene, D gene, J gene, clone size, CDR3 protein, CDR3 DNA. D genes are given only for firm matches. Size tells how often a clone was seen (once, few, many) or the class of an expanded clone, and some rows leave it out.

TRBV6-5	TRBD2	TRBJ2-5	-	CASSYASGRVGETQYF	TGTGCCAGCAGTTACGCTAGCGGGAGGGTGGGGGAGACCCAGTACTTC
TRBV19	-	TRBJ1-1	-	CASSIDRVSTEAFF	TGTGCCAGTAGTATAGACCGGGTGAGCACTGAAGCTTTCTTT
TRBV4-2	-	TRBJ2-7	-	CASSQGLEQYF	TGTGCCAGCAGCCAAGGGCTCGAGCAGTACTTC
TRBV9	TRBD2	TRBJ2-3	-	CASSTLAGAFTDTQYF	TGTGCCAGCAGCACCCTAGCGGGGGCCTTCACAGATACGCAGTATTTT
TRBV25-1	-	TRBJ1-4	few	CASSEAGAHEKLFF	TGTGCCAGCAGTGAAGCAGGGGCTCATGAAAAACTGTTTTTT
TRBV18	-	TRBJ1-1	-	CASSAGRDTEAFF	TGTGCCAGCTCCGCGGGACGGGACACTGAAGCTTTCTTT
TRBV11-3	-	TRBJ2-1	-	CASSLGGGNSYNEQFF	TGTGCCAGCAGCTTAGGTGGGGGGAACTCCTACAATGAGCAGTTCTTC
TRBV27	TRBD1	TRBJ1-6	once	CASSWDSYNSPLHF	TGTGCCAGCAGTTGGGACAGCTATAATTCACCCCTCCACTTT
TRBV6-1	-	TRBJ2-7	-	CASSELPRDEQYF	TGTGCCAGCAGTGAGCTTCCCCGGGACGAGCAGTACTTC
TRBV5-6	-	TRBJ1-6	-	CASSLSSRWDSPLHF	TGTGCCAGCAGCTTATCCAGCAGGTGGGATTCACCCCTCCACTTT
TRBV27	TRBD2	TRBJ2-7	-	CASSWTSGNYEQYF	TGTGCCAGCAGCTGGACTAGCGGTAACTACGAGCAGTACTTC
TRBV6-5	-	TRBJ2-7	-	CASSYSGQFYEQYF	TGTGCCAGCAGTTACTCGGGGCAGTTCTACGAGCAGTACTTC
TRBV6-1	-	TRBJ2-2	once	CASSDSGVANTGELFF	TGTGCCAGCAGTGATTCGGGAGTTGCGAACACCGGGGAGCTGTTTTTT
TRBV6-5	TRBD2	TRBJ2-5	-	CASRPGLAGVETQYF	TGTGCCAGCCGGCCCGGACTAGCGGGAGTTGAGACCCAGTACTTC
TRBV11-2	-	TRBJ1-6	-	CASSLLGGKPRSPLHF	TGTGCCAGCAGCTTATTAGGAGGCAAACCCCGGTCACCGCTCCACTTT
TRBV19	TRBD2	TRBJ2-6	medium-sized	CASSLGGSENGANVLTF	TGTGCCAGTTCCCTGGGAGGGAGTGAGAATGGGGCCAACGTCCTGACTTTC
TRBV19	-	TRBJ2-7	-	CASSMRNEQYF	TGTGCCAGTAGTATGCGGAACGAGCAGTACTTC
TRBV27	-	TRBJ2-1	medium-sized	CASSLSFGAVGHNEQFF	TGTGCCAGCAGTTTATCGTTTGGGGCGGTAGGACACAATGAGCAGTTCTTC
TRBV19	-	TRBJ1-2	-	CASSGRGTPNYGYTF	TGTGCCAGTAGTGGGAGGGGGACACCTAACTATGGCTACACCTTC
TRBV5-1	TRBD1	TRBJ1-2	-	CASRGTGTLDYGYTF	TGCGCCAGCAGAGGGACAGGGACGTTGGACTATGGCTACACCTTC
TRBV5-1	TRBD1	TRBJ1-1	-	CASSFGQAGGTEAFF	TGCGCCAGCAGTTTCGGACAGGCTGGTGGCACTGAAGCTTTCTTT
TRBV9	-	TRBJ2-7	-	CASSPQGDSYSYEQYF	TGTGCCAGCAGCCCACAAGGAGACTCATACTCCTACGAGCAGTACTTC
TRBV5-1	-	TRBJ1-5	-	CASSLAGEGQPQHF	TGCGCCAGCAGCTTGGCAGGGGAGGGTCAGCCCCAGCATTTT
TRBV19	-	TRBJ2-3	-	CASTSQMYGDTQYF	TGTGCCAGTACCTCGCAGATGTATGGTGATACGCAGTATTTT
TRBV28	TRBD1	TRBJ2-7	-	CASSQTGSHEQYF	TGTGCCAGCAGTCAGACAGGGTCACACGAGCAGTACTTC
TRBV5-1	TRBD1	TRBJ1-2	-	CASSQGQEFHYTF	TGCGCCAGCAGCCAGGGACAGGAGTTCCACTACACCTTC
TRBV5-6	-	TRBJ1-2	-	CASSGEVGQGYGYTF	TGTGCCAGCAGCGGTGAGGTCGGGCAGGGCTATGGCTACACCTTC
TRBV5-8	TRBD1	TRBJ2-5	-	CASSFGTGDQETQYF	TGTGCCAGCAGCTTCGGGACAGGGGACCAAGAGACCCAGTACTTC
TRBV5-6	-	TRBJ1-2	-	CASSQVDAVGSYGYTF	TGTGCCAGCAGCCAGGTCGACGCCGTCGGGAGCTATGGCTACACCTTC
TRBV10-2	TRBD1	TRBJ1-1	few	CASSLQGARAEAFF	TGCGCCAGCAGCTTACAGGGGGCTCGGGCTGAAGCTTTCTTT
TRBV7-2	TRBD2	TRBJ2-7	-	CASTFTSGYEQYF	TGTGCCAGCACCTTCACTAGCGGCTACGAGCAGTACTTC
TRBV5-1	TRBD1	TRBJ2-1	-	CASSLVLGTGGPIATSYNEQFF	TGCGCCAGCAGCTTGGTTTTGGGGACAGGGGGCCCTATAGCTACATCCTACAATGAGCAGTTCTTC
TRBV6-5	-	TRBJ1-5	-	CATGDNMDDQPQHF	TGTGCCACAGGGGATAACATGGACGATCAGCCCCAGCATTTT
TRBV2	TRBD1	TRBJ1-1	few	CASGEDRDNTEAFF	TGTGCCAGCGGGGAGGACAGGGACAACACTGAAGCTTTCTTT
TRBV5-1	-	TRBJ1-1	-	CASSFTNRIEAFF	TGCGCCAGCAGCTTTACCAACAGGATTGAAGCTTTCTTT
TRBV18	-	TRBJ1-5	-	CASSPREGNQPQHF	TGTGCCAGCTCACCCAGGGAGGGCAATCAGCCCCAGCATTTT
TRBV7-9	TRBD2	TRBJ2-1	-	CASSGLADNEQFF	TGTGCCAGCAGCGGACTAGCGGATAATGAGCAGTTCTTC
TRBV18	-	TRBJ1-1	-	CASSPPGRNTEAFF	TGTGCCAGCTCACCACCGGGGCGGAACACTGAAGCTTTCTTT
TRBV2	-	TRBJ1-6	-	CASSREGTNSPLHF	TGTGCCAGCAGTCGGGAGGGGACGAATTCACCCCTCCACTTT
TRBV27	-	TRBJ1-2	-	CASSLFGGVGYGYTF	TGTGCCAGCAGTTTATTCGGGGGAGTCGGGTATGGCTACACCTTC
TRBV5-1	TRBD2	TRBJ2-7	-	CASTLGPREAYEQYF	TGCGCCAGCACCTTGGGCCCACGGGAGGCCTACGAGCAGTACTTC
TRBV6-5	-	TRBJ2-7	-	CASLDGYYEQYF	TGTGCCAGCCTAGACGGGTACTACGAGCAGTACTTC